The 21 T cell receptor beta chains listed next were all sequenced from one sample in a study of control samples from healthy donors and cancer patients. Method: immunoSEQ multiplex PCR; TCRdb's copy keeps in-frame clones and lacks some. The data contain fewer than 200,000 clones, just over 95% of them seen just once; the ten biggest clones take up over 0.9%. The sequenced material came from blood. The source of these receptors is a woman in her 30s in good health.

This clone was picked up a small number of times. The chain uses TRBV2 and TRBJ1-6; the D is unclear. The CDR3 has 16 residues. CDR1 and CDR2 from the germline V gene are SNHLY and FYNNEI. The V end was cut by 6 bases, the J end by 9 bases, with 21 bases between. The CDR3 loop is CASSYIRAEQGSPLHF. The CDR3 DNA follows: TGTGCCAGCAGCTACATTCGGGCAGAGCAAGGTTCACCCCTCCACTTT.

This rearrangement joins TRBV30 to TRBJ1-6; 9 bases are a match to TRBD1. Unmatched junction bases numbered 2, after V lost 4 bases and J lost 7 bases. This CDR3 has 13 residues. The germline V gene has CDR1 GTSNPN and CDR2 SVGIG (reference sequence). The CDR3 nucleotides are TGTGCCTGGACGGGACAGGGAAATTCACCCCTCCACTTT. Translation: CAWTGQGNSPLHF.

V and J are TRBV10-3 and TRBJ1-5, with D unclear. Trimming took off 4 bases at V and 5 bases at J, with 6 bases between the two ends. The germline V gene has CDR1 ENHRY and CDR2 SYGVKD. This CDR3 comprises 12 residues. The CDR3 sequence is CAISVGDQPQHF. In DNA form, the CDR3 reads TGTGCCATCAGTGTTGGGGATCAGCCCCAGCATTTT.

With regard to this clone: Germline and junction disagree at one end, which may indicate a read error. The chain employs TRBV28 and TRBJ1-1, with 8 bases that match TRBD1. The germline V gene encodes CDR1 MDHEN and CDR2 SYDVKM. CDR3 length: 14 amino acids. In DNA, the CDR3 is TGTGCCAGCAGTCGCAGGGGGCGAATGTCGCAGTACCACTTT. Translation: CASSRRGRMSQYHF.

This clone was seen only a few times. V usage is TRBV29-1 and J usage is TRBJ2-7; 10 bases match TRBD2. V shed 6 bases and J 2 bases; nucleotides not matched to a gene: 4. This CDR3 is built from 13 residues. CDR1 is SQVTM and CDR2 is ANQGSEA in the germline V gene. CDR3 DNA: TGCAGCGTAGGGACTAGCGAGCCCTACGAGCAGTACTTC. Translating it yields CSVGTSEPYEQYF.

CDR3 DNA sequence: TGTGCCTGGGACTGGTTCGGGGGCACTGAAGCTTTCTTT. Translation gives CAWDWFGGTEAFF. The genes are TRBV30 and TRBJ1-1, with a tentative D call TRBD1 (5 bases). This CDR3 region has 13 residues. CDR1 is GTSNPN, CDR2 SVGIG, per germline (reference sequence). V was clipped by 5 bases and J by 4 bases, with 14 bases between them.

V gene TRBV7-9 combines with J gene TRBJ1-1; D is possibly TRBD1 (6 bases). Trimming left V 2 bases short and J 4 bases short, with 14 bases between. Looked up from germline, CDR1 is SEHNR and CDR2 is FQNEAQ (reference sequence). CDR3 size: 15 residues. CDR3 sequence reads: CASSLKGGARTEAFF. CDR3 in DNA: TGTGCCAGCAGCTTAAAAGGGGGGGCGCGCACTGAAGCTTTCTTT.

The chain couples TRBV2 to TRBJ1-6; D is perhaps TRBD1 (6 bases). The CDR3 length is 17 residues. With 7 bases removed from V and 9 bases from J, the gap between germline ends came to 25 bases. Germline V gene data show CDR1 as SNHLY and CDR2 as FYNNEI. The CDR3 spells CASNTLGGAPIGSPLHF. CDR3 nucleotide sequence: TGTGCCAGCAACACTCTGGGGGGGGCCCCAATTGGTTCACCCCTCCACTTT.

V usage is TRBV6-5 and J usage is TRBJ1-2; a possible D gene is TRBD1 (6 bases). The CDR3 is made up of 15 amino acids. CDR1 and CDR2 from the germline V gene are MNHEY and SVGAGI. V was cut by 6 bases and J by 1 base, with 15 bases left in between. The CDR3 here is CASSLRTEFNYGYTF. The CDR3 nucleotides read TGTGCCAGCAGCTTAAGGACAGAGTTTAACTATGGCTACACCTTC.

V gene TRBV7-9 combines with J gene TRBJ2-6, with 8 bases aligning to TRBD1. CDR1 is SEHNR, CDR2 FQNEAQ, per germline (reference sequence). Losses at the gene ends were 5 bases for V and 1 base for J; bases not matched to a gene: 13. This CDR3 is built from 19 residues. The CDR3 nucleotides are TGTGCCAGCAGCCCGAAGGTTTTCCAGGGGGCTTCTGGGGCCAACGTCCTGACTTTC. This sequence encodes CASSPKVFQGASGANVLTF.

This clone was seen a single time. The DNA of the CDR3 is TGTGCCTGGAGTGAAAAGACAGGGTTGGAGACCCAGTACTTC. This sequence encodes CAWSEKTGLETQYF. The V call is TRBV30, the J call TRBJ2-5; 7 bases fit TRBD1. The length of the CDR3 is 14 residues. V was pared by 1 base and J by 5 bases, with 7 bases of the junction left unmatched. Germline V lookup: CDR1 GTSNPN, CDR2 SVGIG (reference sequence).

This clone was detected only once. The CDR3 region has the DNA TGTGCCATCGCGCAGGGCCTGTTAGCAGATGAGCAGTTCTTC. Translated: CAIAQGLLADEQFF. This rearrangement joins TRBV10-3 to TRBJ2-1; TRBD1 might be the D (5 bases). CDR3 size: 14 residues. In germline, CDR1 is ENHRY, CDR2 SYGVKD. Trimming pared 8 bases from V and 8 bases from J, leaving 19 bases between.

The chain links TRBV28 to TRBJ1-2; 8 bases agree with TRBD1. V lost 7 bases, J lost 5 bases, and 15 bases stayed unmatched. Germline CDR1 and CDR2: MDHEN and SYDVKM. The CDR3 is made up of 16 amino acids. The CDR3 region has the DNA TGTGCCAGCACGTCACTCGGGGCAGGGGGCGAATATGGCTACACCTTC. Translation: CASTSLGAGGEYGYTF.

The V gene is TRBV19, the J gene TRBJ2-6, with D uncertain. Germline assignment: CDR1 LNHDA and CDR2 SQIVND (reference sequence). The V gene lost 3 bases and the J gene lost 0 bases, with 3 bases spanning the gap. This CDR3 region has 14 residues. As DNA, the CDR3 is TGTGCCAGTAGTATTGGCTCTGGGGCCAACGTCCTGACTTTC. Residues: CASSIGSGANVLTF.

The chain joins TRBV3-1 (or the pseudogene TRBV3-2) to TRBJ2-4, with 9 positions matching TRBD1. V lost 0 bases and J lost 8; bases outside the gene matches: 5. The CDR3 is 15 amino acids. Germline V gene sequence: CDR1 LGHDT, CDR2 YNNKEL (reference sequence). Here the CDR3 reads CASSQDGTGIDIQYF. CDR3 nucleotide sequence: TGTGCCAGCAGCCAAGACGGGACAGGGATCGACATTCAGTACTTC.

The CDR3 bases are TGTGCCAGCAGTGACTCGAGGAGGGGCGTGGGCGGCTACACCTTC. It specifies CASSDSRRGVGGYTF. The chain joins TRBV6-4 to TRBJ1-2; D is possibly TRBD1 (5 bases). The length of the CDR3 is 15 residues. Germline V gene lookup returns CDR1 MRHNA and CDR2 SNTAGT. The V end lost 0 bases, the J end lost 8 bases, and 16 bases lay between the germline ends.

V and J are TRBV12-3 or TRBV12-4 and TRBJ2-1; D not resolved. The germline V and J ends were trimmed by 4 bases and 10 bases, with 8 bases remaining between them. This CDR3 comprises 11 residues. The CDR3 spells CASSSVGEQFF. DNA for the CDR3: TGTGCCAGCAGTTCCGTAGGGGAGCAGTTCTTC.

A single count supports this clone. The genes are TRBV7-9 and TRBJ2-5, with 9 bases identical to TRBD2. This CDR3 contains 15 residues. Unmatched junction bases numbered 4, after V lost 3 bases and J lost 2 bases. Germline loops: CDR1 SEHNR, CDR2 FQNEAQ (reference sequence). CDR3 DNA sequence: TGTGCCAGCAGCTTTGGTAGCGGGAGTCAAGAGACCCAGTACTTC. It specifies CASSFGSGSQETQYF.

J is TRBJ1-2 and V is TRBV19; TRBD1 matches 7 bases. Germline V gene lookup returns CDR1 LNHDA and CDR2 SQIVND (reference sequence). V lost 3 bases, J lost 4 bases, and 14 bases stayed unmatched. This CDR3 has 17 residues. CDR3 nucleotides: TGTGCCAGTAGTATTCGCCGGAATCGTCAGGGGGTCTATGGCTACACCTTC. Its translation: CASSIRRNRQGVYGYTF.

This rearrangement joins TRBV7-9 to TRBJ1-1; D unclear. V lost 5 bases, J lost 6 bases, and 13 bases lay in between. Germline V gene lookup returns CDR1 SEHNR and CDR2 FQNEAQ (reference sequence). The CDR3 length is 13 residues. In DNA, the CDR3 is TGTGCCAGCAGCCCCTGGGTAAGGGCTGAAGCTTTCTTT. Translated, it gives CASSPWVRAEAFF.

The gene calls are TRBV4-1 and TRBJ2-2; 7 bases map to TRBD1. This CDR3 spans 16 amino acids. From germline, CDR1 is MGHRA and CDR2 YSYEKL. Losses at the gene ends were 4 bases for V and 8 bases for J; bases not matched to a gene: 13. CDR3 sequence reads: CASSRTGAGLTGELFF. In nucleotides, the CDR3 is TGCGCCAGCAGCCGCACAGGGGCCGGCTTGACGGGGGAGCTGTTTTTT.